This T cell receptor beta chain comes out of a study of shared clonotypes between healthy human individuals. Running of the assay took place at deep level. Only in-frame clones appear in the TCRdb table, and some are missing; sequencing was by immunoSEQ multiplex PCR. Seen here are millions of clones, around nine tenths observed once, and the top ten hold roughly 0.13%. V lost 3 bases and J lost 4; bases outside the gene matches: 5. From germline, CDR1 is SNHLY and CDR2 FYNNEI. The length of the CDR3 is 15 residues. The sequence derives from a man aged 18-30 years in good health. J is TRBJ1-3 and V is TRBV2, with 8 nucleotides matching TRBD1. Input material: naive CD4+ T cells sorted from blood. Subset described: CD45RA+ positively selected. This CDR3 reads CASSDRGLSGNTIYF. In DNA form, the CDR3 reads TGTGCCAGCAGTGACAGGGGGCTCTCCGGAAACACCATATATTTT. Complete variable domain (other parts from reference TRBV2 and TRBJ1-3): EPEVTQTPSHQVTQMGQEVILRCVPISNHLYFYWYRQILGQKVEFLVSFYNNEISEKSEIFDDQFSVERPDGSNFTLKIRSTKLEDSAMYFCASSDRGLSGNTIYFGEGSWLTVV.